The rows below give T cell receptor beta chains drawn from one sample of a study of cytomegalovirus exposure and HLA in healthy donors. Here immunoSEQ multiplex PCR was the method, and the copy in TCRdb shows in-frame clones only, minus some. The table has 250,000 to 350,000 clones, 86% seen once; the top ten hold roughly 4%. The material sequenced was PBMCs. Receptors originate from a man aged 40-49 years in good health and CMV-seropositive. Both conserved end residues are part of each CDR3. The D gene is left open where the match is weak. Clone size is stated in some rows and not others, as once, few, many or a class when expanded.

size	V	D	J	CDR3	DNA
.	TRBV7-9	.	TRBJ2-7	CASSSRLGAPYEQYF	TGTGCCAGCAGCTCTCGTCTGGGGGCCCCCTACGAGCAGTACTTC
.	TRBV5-1	.	TRBJ2-7	CASSLAEGRSYEQYF	TGCGCCAGCAGCTTGGCCGAGGGCCGCTCCTACGAGCAGTACTTC
.	TRBV7-6	.	TRBJ2-3	CASRPQAETSTDTQYF	TGTGCCAGCAGACCACAGGCGGAGACTAGCACAGATACGCAGTATTTT
.	TRBV28	.	TRBJ1-1	CAGRRHLNTEAFF	TGTGCCGGGAGGAGGCATTTGAACACTGAAGCTTTCTTT
.	TRBV30	TRBD2	TRBJ2-1	CAWSRGLETDEQFF	TGTGCCTGGAGTCGGGGACTAGAGACCGATGAGCAGTTCTTC
.	TRBV6-5	TRBD2	TRBJ2-1	CASSYSRGGAYNEQFF	TGTGCCAGCAGTTACTCTCGGGGGGGTGCGTACAATGAGCAGTTCTTC
.	TRBV6-6	TRBD1	TRBJ1-2	CASSYAPGQLYGYTF	TGTGCCAGCAGTTACGCGCCGGGACAGCTATATGGCTACACCTTC
.	TRBV19	.	TRBJ1-5	CASSILVNQPQHF	TGTGCCAGTAGTATACTAGTCAATCAGCCCCAGCATTTT
.	TRBV28	TRBD1	TRBJ1-1	CASSPISGQLNTEAFF	TGTGCCAGCAGTCCCATTTCGGGACAGTTGAACACTGAAGCTTTCTTT
.	TRBV7-3	TRBD2	TRBJ2-1	CASSLNLAGVDEQFF	TGTGCCAGCAGCTTAAACCTAGCGGGAGTGGATGAGCAGTTCTTC
.	TRBV5-5	.	TRBJ1-5	CASSLVQAKGVNQPQHF	TGTGCCAGCAGCTTGGTACAGGCGAAAGGGGTCAATCAGCCCCAGCATTTT
.	TRBV5-1	.	TRBJ2-7	CASSLDRTGLSSYEQYF	TGCGCCAGCAGCTTGGACAGGACGGGCCTGAGCTCCTACGAGCAGTACTTC
.	TRBV11-1	.	TRBJ2-7	CASSPRDGGTYEQYF	TGTGCCAGCAGTCCGCGGGACGGAGGAACCTACGAGCAGTACTTC
.	TRBV14	TRBD2	TRBJ2-7	CASSQEPPGRDAYEQYF	TGTGCCAGCAGCCAAGAACCCCCGGGGAGGGACGCCTACGAGCAGTACTTC
.	TRBV2	TRBD1	TRBJ2-7	CASTGQGRGEQYF	TGTGCCAGCACGGGACAGGGGCGAGGCGAGCAGTACTTC
.	TRBV10-3	TRBD2	TRBJ2-5	CAISESGLAGGETQYF	TGTGCCATCAGTGAGTCAGGACTAGCGGGAGGGGAGACCCAGTACTTC
.	TRBV5-1	TRBD2	TRBJ2-7	CASSPVAGSSYEQYF	TGCGCCAGCAGCCCGGTAGCGGGGAGCTCCTACGAGCAGTACTTC
.	TRBV6-4	TRBD2	TRBJ2-3	CASSDGGRTDTQYF	TGTGCCAGCAGTGACGGCGGGAGAACAGATACGCAGTATTTT
.	TRBV27	.	TRBJ2-1	CASSEGTSSEQFF	TGTGCCAGCAGTGAGGGGACATCAAGTGAGCAGTTCTTC
.	TRBV7-3	.	TRBJ2-5	CASSLTGGGQTQYF	TGTGCCAGCAGCTTAACGGGTGGAGGGCAGACCCAGTACTTC
.	TRBV28	TRBD1	TRBJ1-1	CASRSAPGQSMNTEAFF	TGTGCCAGCAGGTCTGCTCCGGGACAGTCGATGAACACTGAAGCTTTCTTT
.	TRBV19	.	TRBJ2-1	CASSAETLSNEQFF	TGTGCCAGTAGTGCTGAAACACTATCCAATGAGCAGTTCTTC
many	TRBV6-1	TRBD1	TRBJ2-7	CASSEAGQGLREQYF	TGTGCCAGCAGTGAAGCGGGACAGGGGCTGCGCGAGCAGTACTTC
.	TRBV27	TRBD1	TRBJ2-7	CASSWDREGEQYF	TGTGCCAGCAGTTGGGACAGGGAAGGTGAGCAGTACTTC
.	TRBV5-1	.	TRBJ2-7	CASGHRQGGEQYF	TGCGCCAGCGGACATCGGCAGGGGGGCGAGCAGTACTTC
.	TRBV9	.	TRBJ2-1	CASSVSGSSYNEQFF	TGTGCCAGCAGCGTAAGCGGGTCAAGCTACAATGAGCAGTTCTTC
.	TRBV6-5	.	TRBJ1-4	CASSYSTVGAGKLFF	TGTGCCAGCAGTTACTCGACAGTGGGGGCGGGAAAACTGTTTTTT
.	TRBV18	.	TRBJ2-2	CASSPRGQRNTGELFF	TGTGCCAGCTCACCCCGCGGGCAGAGAAACACCGGGGAGCTGTTTTTT
.	TRBV27	.	TRBJ2-6	CASSLRGSSGANVLTF	TGTGCCAGCAGTTTAAGAGGGTCCTCTGGGGCCAACGTCCTGACTTTC
.	TRBV9	.	TRBJ2-5	CASSGSGVKETQYF	TGTGCCAGCAGCGGGTCGGGGGTTAAAGAGACCCAGTACTTC
.	TRBV7-9	TRBD1	TRBJ1-4	CASSRGQATNEKLFF	TGTGCCAGCAGCCGGGGACAGGCTACAAATGAAAAACTGTTTTTT
.	TRBV28	TRBD1	TRBJ2-7	CASGGDRVLLEQYF	TGTGCCAGCGGGGGGGACAGGGTCCTTTTGGAGCAGTACTTC
.	TRBV7-9	.	TRBJ2-7	CASSPGQGISEQYF	TGTGCCAGCAGCCCGGGCCAGGGCATCTCCGAGCAGTACTTC
.	TRBV6-6	.	TRBJ2-7	CASSYSPLGGTYEQYF	TGTGCCAGCAGTTACTCCCCTCTTGGCGGGACCTACGAGCAGTACTTC
.	TRBV4-3	.	TRBJ2-7	CASSQDMSGPSSYEQYF	TGCGCCAGCAGCCAAGATATGAGCGGGCCGAGCTCCTACGAGCAGTACTTC
.	TRBV7-9	TRBD2	TRBJ2-5	CASSSRGGSETQYF	TGTGCCAGCAGCTCGCGGGGGGGCTCCGAGACCCAGTACTTC
.	TRBV29-1	TRBD2	TRBJ2-5	CSVDGGRGQETQYF	TGCAGCGTTGATGGCGGGAGAGGCCAAGAGACCCAGTACTTC
.	TRBV6-5	TRBD2	TRBJ2-7	CASRAGLAGGGEQYF	TGTGCCAGCAGGGCGGGACTAGCGGGAGGCGGCGAGCAGTACTTC
.	TRBV6-5	.	TRBJ2-7	CASSDSRYEQYF	TGTGCCAGCAGTGACAGTCGTTACGAGCAGTACTTC
.	TRBV10-3	.	TRBJ1-1	CATQFRVNTEAFF	TGTGCCACTCAGTTCAGGGTGAACACTGAAGCTTTCTTT
.	TRBV19	.	TRBJ2-1	CASTPSGGNEQFF	TGTGCCAGTACCCCCAGCGGAGGGAATGAGCAGTTCTTC
few	TRBV2	.	TRBJ2-2	CASISMAGPGTGELFF	TGTGCCAGCATCTCCATGGCGGGTCCGGGCACCGGGGAGCTGTTTTTT
.	TRBV5-1	TRBD1	TRBJ2-5	CASSLRQGKETQYF	TGCGCCAGCAGCTTGCGACAGGGAAAGGAGACCCAGTACTTC
.	TRBV11-2	.	TRBJ2-1	CASSPMNSRDEQFF	TGTGCCAGCAGCCCGATGAACTCCCGGGATGAGCAGTTCTTC
.	TRBV5-1	TRBD2	TRBJ2-5	CASSLRTREAETQYF	TGCGCCAGCAGCCTCCGGACTAGGGAGGCGGAGACCCAGTACTTC
.	TRBV27	.	TRBJ2-1	CASTPTGGRLYNEQFF	TGTGCCAGCACCCCCACTGGAGGGAGGCTCTACAATGAGCAGTTCTTC
.	TRBV6-5	.	TRBJ1-5	CASSYDRSGNQPQHF	TGTGCCAGCAGTTACGACAGGTCGGGAAATCAGCCCCAGCATTTT
once	TRBV10-1	.	TRBJ2-1	CASSESGGPQFF	TGCGCCAGCAGTGAGTCAGGAGGCCCGCAGTTCTTC
few	TRBV4-3	.	TRBJ1-1	CASSQEYYWNTEAFF	TGCGCCAGCAGCCAAGAGTATTATTGGAACACTGAAGCTTTCTTT
few	TRBV5-4	.	TRBJ1-3	CASSFTGRSGNTIYF	TGTGCCAGCAGCTTTACAGGGCGATCTGGAAACACCATATATTTT
.	TRBV4-1	TRBD1	TRBJ2-7	CASSQTGTGINEQYF	TGCGCCAGCAGCCAGACCGGGACAGGGATCAACGAGCAGTACTTC
.	TRBV19	TRBD1	TRBJ2-7	CASSMGTALNYEQYF	TGTGCCAGTAGTATGGGGACAGCTCTCAACTACGAGCAGTACTTC
once	TRBV7-9	.	TRBJ2-7	CASSFTVSAYEQYF	TGTGCCAGCAGCTTCACAGTCAGTGCCTACGAGCAGTACTTC
.	TRBV19	TRBD1	TRBJ1-4	CASSINGRGSEKLFF	TGTGCCAGTAGTATAAATGGCAGGGGGAGTGAAAAACTGTTTTTT
once	TRBV28	.	TRBJ2-1	CASSFRYRVSSYNEQFF	TGTGCCAGCAGTTTCCGTTACAGGGTCAGCTCCTACAATGAGCAGTTCTTC
.	TRBV5-1	TRBD1	TRBJ1-2	CASSSAGGAGGYTF	TGCGCCAGCAGCTCCGCAGGGGGCGCGGGTGGCTACACCTTC
.	TRBV27	TRBD2	TRBJ2-1	CASNPGLAGPGSYNEQFF	TGTGCCAGCAATCCGGGACTAGCGGGGCCCGGCTCCTACAATGAGCAGTTCTTC
.	TRBV27	TRBD1	TRBJ2-3	CASSFITGDEDTQYF	TGTGCCAGCAGTTTTATAACAGGGGACGAAGATACGCAGTATTTT
.	TRBV28	TRBD1	TRBJ1-5	CASSVGQLDQPQHF	TGTGCCAGCAGTGTGGGACAGCTAGATCAGCCCCAGCATTTT